The present T cell receptor (beta chain) was sequenced within a study of shared clonotypes between healthy human individuals. Points from the study as a whole: The study generally estimated greater richness for naive than memory subsets. Generation probabilities were higher for clonotypes shared across all four sorted-subset donors than for unshared ones.

The germline V gene encodes CDR1 SNHLY and CDR2 FYNNEI. Trimming stripped 6 bases from V and 0 bases from J, with 15 bases between. The CDR3 spans 15 residues. Worth noting for this clone: The antigen remains unidentified.

DNA at about 210 ng, 25,000 to 35,000 T cell genomes, went into sorted-subset replicate PCRs. How the authors handled the data: Filtering was not the same, since immunoSEQ gave junction-only sequences without quality scores. Only in-frame clones appear in the TCRdb table, and some are missing; sequencing was by immunoSEQ multiplex PCR. The V and J calls and clone size come from that table; D and trimming were worked out from the DNA. The table has about 2.3 million clones, over 85% seen once. The J gene is TRBJ2-7, the V gene TRBV2; D possibly corresponds to TRBD1 (5 bases). The specimen was naive CD4+ T cells from PBMCs. Subset indicated: CD45RA+ positively selected. This clonotype was obtained from a man aged 18 to 29 in good health. Some clones in this sample may be carry-over from other donors' samples. The CDR3 loop reads CASSSGYSLSYEQYF. DNA for the CDR3: TGTGCCAGCAGCTCAGGGTATTCCCTCTCCTACGAGCAGTACTTC.